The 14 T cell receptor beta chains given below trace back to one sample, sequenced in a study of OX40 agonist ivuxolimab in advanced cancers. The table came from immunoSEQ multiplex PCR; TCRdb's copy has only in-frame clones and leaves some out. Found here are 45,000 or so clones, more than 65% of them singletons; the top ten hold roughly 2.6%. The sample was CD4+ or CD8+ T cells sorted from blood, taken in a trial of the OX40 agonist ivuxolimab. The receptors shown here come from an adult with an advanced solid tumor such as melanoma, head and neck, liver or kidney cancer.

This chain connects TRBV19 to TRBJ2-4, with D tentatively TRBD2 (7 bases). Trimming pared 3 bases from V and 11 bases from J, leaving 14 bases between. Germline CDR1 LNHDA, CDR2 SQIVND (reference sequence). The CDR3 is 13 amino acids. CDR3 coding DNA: TGTGCCAGTAGTATGGGGGGGCCGATAGTTCAGTACTTC. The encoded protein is CASSMGGPIVQYF.

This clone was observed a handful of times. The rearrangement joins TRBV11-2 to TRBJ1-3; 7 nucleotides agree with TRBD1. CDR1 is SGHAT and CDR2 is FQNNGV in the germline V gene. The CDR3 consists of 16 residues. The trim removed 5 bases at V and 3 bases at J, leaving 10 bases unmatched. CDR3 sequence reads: CASSPWDSSFGNTIYF. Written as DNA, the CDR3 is TGTGCCAGCAGCCCTTGGGACAGCAGCTTTGGAAACACCATATATTTT.

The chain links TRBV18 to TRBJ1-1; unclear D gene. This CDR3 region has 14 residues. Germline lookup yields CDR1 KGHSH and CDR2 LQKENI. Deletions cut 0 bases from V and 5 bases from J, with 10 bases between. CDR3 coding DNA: TGTGCCAGCTCACCACCCGAATGGGGAACTGAAGCTTTCTTT. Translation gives CASSPPEWGTEAFF.

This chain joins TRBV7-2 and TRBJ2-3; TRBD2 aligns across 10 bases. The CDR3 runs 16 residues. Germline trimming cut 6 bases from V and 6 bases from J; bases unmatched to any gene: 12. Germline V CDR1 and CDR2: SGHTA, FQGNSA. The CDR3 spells CASRSPAGGPVDTQYF. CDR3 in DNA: TGTGCCAGCAGGTCCCCAGCGGGGGGGCCAGTCGATACGCAGTATTTT.

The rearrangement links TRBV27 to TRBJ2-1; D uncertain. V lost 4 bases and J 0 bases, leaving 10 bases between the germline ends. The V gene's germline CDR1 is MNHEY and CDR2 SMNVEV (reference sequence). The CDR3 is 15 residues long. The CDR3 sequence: CASSWVPRSYNEQFF. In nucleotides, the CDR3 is TGTGCCAGCAGTTGGGTGCCGCGCTCCTACAATGAGCAGTTCTTC.

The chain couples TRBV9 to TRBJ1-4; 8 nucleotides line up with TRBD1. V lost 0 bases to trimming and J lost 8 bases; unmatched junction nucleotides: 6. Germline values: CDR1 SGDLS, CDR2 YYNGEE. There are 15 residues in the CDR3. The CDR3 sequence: CASSVAPGQEEKLFF. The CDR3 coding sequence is TGTGCCAGCAGCGTAGCTCCGGGACAGGAGGAAAAACTGTTTTTT.

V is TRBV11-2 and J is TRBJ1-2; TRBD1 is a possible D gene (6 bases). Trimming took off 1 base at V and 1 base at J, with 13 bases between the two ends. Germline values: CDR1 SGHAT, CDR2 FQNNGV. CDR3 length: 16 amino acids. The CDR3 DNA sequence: TGTGCCAGCAGCTTAGGTAAACAGGGTGATAACTATGGCTACACCTTC. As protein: CASSLGKQGDNYGYTF.

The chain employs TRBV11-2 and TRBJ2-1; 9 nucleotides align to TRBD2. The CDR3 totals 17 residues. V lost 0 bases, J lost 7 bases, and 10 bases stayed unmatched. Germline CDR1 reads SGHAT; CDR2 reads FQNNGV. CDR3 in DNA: TGTGCCAGCAGCTTAGATAGCGCGTCTAGCGGGACTAATGAGCAGTTCTTC. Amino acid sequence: CASSLDSASSGTNEQFF.

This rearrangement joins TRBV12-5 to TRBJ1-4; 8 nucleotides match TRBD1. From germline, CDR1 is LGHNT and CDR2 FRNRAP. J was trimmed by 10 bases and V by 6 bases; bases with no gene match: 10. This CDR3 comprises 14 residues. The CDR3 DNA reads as TGTGCTAGTGGGCAAGGGACAGGAATCGGAAAACTGTTTTTT. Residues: CASGQGTGIGKLFF.

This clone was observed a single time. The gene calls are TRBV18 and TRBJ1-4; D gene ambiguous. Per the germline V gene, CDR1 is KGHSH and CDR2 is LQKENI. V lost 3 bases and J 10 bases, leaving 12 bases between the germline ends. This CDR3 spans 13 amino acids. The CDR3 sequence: CASSPSEAGKLFF. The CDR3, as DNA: TGTGCCAGCTCACCTTCCGAGGCGGGAAAACTGTTTTTT.

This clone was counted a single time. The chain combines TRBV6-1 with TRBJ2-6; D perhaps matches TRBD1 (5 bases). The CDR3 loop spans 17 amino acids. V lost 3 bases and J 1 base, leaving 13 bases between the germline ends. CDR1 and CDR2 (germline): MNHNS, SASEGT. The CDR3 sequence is CASSDPTVLSGANVLTF. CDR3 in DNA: TGTGCCAGCAGTGACCCGACAGTGCTTTCTGGGGCCAACGTCCTGACTTTC.

The CDR3 loop reads CATSTGGDIWANQPQHF. DNA for the CDR3: TGTGCCACCTCTACAGGGGGCGATATTTGGGCCAATCAGCCCCAGCATTTT. The chain uses TRBV14 and TRBJ1-5; 9 nucleotides agree with TRBD1. The CDR3 has 17 amino acids. Trimming at V came to 10 bases and at J to 3 bases, leaving 16 bases not matched to a gene. Germline V gene sequence: CDR1 SGHDN, CDR2 FVKESK.

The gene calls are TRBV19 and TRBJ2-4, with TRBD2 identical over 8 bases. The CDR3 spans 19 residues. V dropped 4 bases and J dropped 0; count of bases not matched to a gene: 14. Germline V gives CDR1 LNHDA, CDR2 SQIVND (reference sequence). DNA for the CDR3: TGTGCCAGTAGTACTCCTCCTCTAGCGGGTGGGATAGCCAAAAACATTCAGTACTTC. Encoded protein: CASSTPPLAGGIAKNIQYF.

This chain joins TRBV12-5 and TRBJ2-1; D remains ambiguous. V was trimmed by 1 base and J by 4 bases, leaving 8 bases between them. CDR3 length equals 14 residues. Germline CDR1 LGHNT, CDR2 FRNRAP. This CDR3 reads CASGLDGGYNEQFF. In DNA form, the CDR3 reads TGTGCTAGTGGTTTGGATGGCGGATACAATGAGCAGTTCTTC. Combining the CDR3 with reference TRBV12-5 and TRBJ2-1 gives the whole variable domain DARVTQTPRHKVTEMGQEVTMRCQPILGHNTVFWYRQTMMQGLELLAYFRNRAPLDDSGMPKDRFSAEMPDATLATLKIQPSEPRDSAVYFCASGLDGGYNEQFFGPGTRLTVL.